The sequence of this T cell receptor (beta chain) was determined in a study of blood T cell repertoires in COVID-19. Looking at the study overall: Nucleic acid was either cDNA or gDNA, and it came from T cells, B-cell-depleted T cells, or PBMCs.

This table comes from immunoSEQ multiplex PCR, and its TCRdb copy is limited to in-frame clones, with some not included. Here the sample spans some 150,000 clones, around nine tenths being singletons. Germline CDR1 reads SGHAT; CDR2 reads FQNNGV. This CDR3 is built from 19 residues. Losses at the gene ends were 0 bases for V and 1 base for J; bases not matched to a gene: 9. The TCR sequence derives from a man aged 50 or older with active or convalescent COVID-19. The sequenced sample consisted of peripheral blood. The gene calls are TRBV11-2 and TRBJ2-4; 10 nucleotides align to TRBD2. CDR3 sequence (DNA): TGTGCCAGCAGCTTAGACGGACTAGCGGTGGATGGGGCCAAAAACATTCAGTACTTC. Encoded protein: CASSLDGLAVDGAKNIQYF.